Below, one T cell receptor (beta chain) is given with its context. Some clones are missing from TCRdb's copy, which holds only in-frame ones; the method was immunoSEQ multiplex PCR. There are about 140,000 clones in the sample; around 89% occur only once, and approximately 10% lies in the top ten. The data stem from a study of blood T cell repertoires in COVID-19. Germline CDR1 reads MNHEY; CDR2 reads SVGEGT. This CDR3 spans 17 amino acids. V trimming: 2 bases; J trimming: 3 bases; junction bases outside the gene matches: 9. Sequenced sample: peripheral blood. This receptor was identified in an elderly woman with acute or convalescent COVID-19. This chain connects TRBV6-2 or TRBV6-3 to TRBJ1-5; TRBD1 aligns across 8 bases. CDR3 loop: CASSYQPGQGFNQPQHF. For the CDR3, the DNA is TGTGCCAGCAGTTACCAACCCGGACAGGGTTTCAATCAGCCCCAGCATTTT.